This is a list of T cell receptor beta chains from one sample in a study of cytomegalovirus exposure and HLA in healthy donors. Measured with immunoSEQ multiplex PCR; TCRdb has only the in-frame clones, and not every one. The data hold roughly 150,000 clones, with roughly 80% observed a single time. What was sequenced was PBMCs. All receptors derive from a man aged 25 to 45 in good health and CMV-seropositive. The CDR3 runs from the conserved cysteine through the conserved F or W. Fields, in order: V gene, clone size, J gene, D gene, CDR3 DNA, CDR3 protein. D genes are given only for firm matches. Part of the rows lack a size; the others show once, few, many or a class for expanded clones.

>TRBV5-4|NA|TRBJ2-7|NA
TGTGCCAGCAGGGAGGCCGTGGGGGCGGGCGAGCAGTACTTC
CASREAVGAGEQYF
>TRBV5-1|NA|TRBJ2-1|NA
TGCGCCAGCAGCTTGGAGCCAGGGGCGAATGAGCAGTTCTTC
CASSLEPGANEQFF
>TRBV28|NA|TRBJ2-3|TRBD2
TGTGCCAGCAGCGTCACCCGGACTAGCGGGAGGTCTAGCACAGATACGCAGTATTTT
CASSVTRTSGRSSTDTQYF
>TRBV7-2|NA|TRBJ1-6|NA
TGTGCCAGCTGCCCTGACATAAGGACCTATAATTCACCCCTCCACTTT
CASCPDIRTYNSPLHF
>TRBV28|NA|TRBJ1-4|TRBD1
TGTGCCAGCAGGGTGCTGAGGGGGCGCGAAAAACTGTTTTTT
CASRVLRGREKLFF
>TRBV5-1|many|TRBJ2-7|TRBD1
TGCGCCAGCAGCCTCCAGGGGGACTCCTACGAGCAGTACTTC
CASSLQGDSYEQYF
>TRBV9|NA|TRBJ1-2|NA
TGTGCCAGCAGCGTTCTAGGAAGAGGCTACACCTTC
CASSVLGRGYTF
>TRBV5-1|NA|TRBJ2-3|TRBD1
TGCGCCAGCAGCGTCCTCCGGGACAGGGGAGGCGATACGCAGTATTTT
CASSVLRDRGGDTQYF
>TRBV5-6|few|TRBJ2-7|NA
TGTGCCAGCAGCTTGGGTCAGGGGCGAATACGTTATCAGTACTTC
CASSLGQGRIRYQYF
>TRBV19|NA|TRBJ1-1|NA
TGTGCCAGTAGTATCGGGGGGGGATTCACTGAAGCTTTCTTT
CASSIGGGFTEAFF
>TRBV5-5|NA|TRBJ1-1|NA
TGTGCCAGCAGCTTGGCCGGTTCTGAAGCTTTCTTT
CASSLAGSEAFF
>TRBV7-6|few|TRBJ1-4|NA
TGTGCCAGCAGCTTAAGTAGACTATCGGGTGAAAAACTGTTTTTT
CASSLSRLSGEKLFF
>TRBV2|NA|TRBJ1-2|NA
TGTGCCAGCAGTGAATCGTCAGGAATTTGGTATGGCTACACCTTC
CASSESSGIWYGYTF
>TRBV7-8|NA|TRBJ1-1|NA
TGTGCCAGCAGCCCGACAGGCGTCACTGAAGCTTTCTTT
CASSPTGVTEAFF
>TRBV30|once|TRBJ2-7|TRBD2
TGTGCCTGGAGGAAGGGAGGGAGGACCTACGAGCAGTACTTC
CAWRKGGRTYEQYF
>TRBV11-3|NA|TRBJ2-1|TRBD1
TGTGCCAGCAGCGTAGGGACAGGGACCAACAATGAGCAGTTCTTC
CASSVGTGTNNEQFF
>TRBV5-1|NA|TRBJ1-1|TRBD1
TGCGCCAGCAGCTCGCCCGGGCAGGGGGCCTGGACTGAAGCTTTCTTT
CASSSPGQGAWTEAFF
>TRBV27|NA|TRBJ2-7|TRBD2
TGTGCCAGCAGTCCAGACCGGACTAGCGGACCCTACGAGCAGTACTTC
CASSPDRTSGPYEQYF
>TRBV7-9|NA|TRBJ1-1|TRBD1
TGTTCCAGCAACAAACAGGGGGCGCGGGGCACTGAAGCTTTCTTT
CSSNKQGARGTEAFF
>TRBV4-3|NA|TRBJ2-2|NA
TGCGCCAGCAGCCAATTACAGACATATCCCGGGGAGCTGTTTTTT
CASSQLQTYPGELFF
>TRBV10-1|NA|TRBJ2-3|TRBD1
TGCGCCAGCAGTGAGAGGAAGGGACAGAGCACAGATACGCAGTATTTT
CASSERKGQSTDTQYF
>TRBV9|NA|TRBJ2-7|TRBD2
TGTGCCAGCAGCGTAGCCCTAGCGGGATTATACGAGCAGTACTTC
CASSVALAGLYEQYF
>TRBV19|NA|TRBJ2-1|TRBD2
TGTGCCAGTAGTGAACCTAGCGGGAGCAATGAGCAGTTCTTC
CASSEPSGSNEQFF
>TRBV29-1|NA|TRBJ2-7|TRBD1
TGCAGCGTTCAAGGAGGGACAGGGGGCGGCGAGCAGTACTTC
CSVQGGTGGGEQYF
>TRBV7-9|NA|TRBJ1-5|NA
TGTGCCAGCAGCTTAGCGGGGGAGGGAAATCAGCCCCAGCATTTT
CASSLAGEGNQPQHF
>TRBV7-9|NA|TRBJ2-3|TRBD2
TGTTCCAGCAGCTCAGGACTAGCTTCAGATACGCAGTATTTT
CSSSSGLASDTQYF
>TRBV27|NA|TRBJ2-6|TRBD1
TGTGCCAGCAGGGGACAGGTTTATGACCTGACTTTC
CASRGQVYDLTF
>TRBV7-9|NA|TRBJ2-7|NA
TGTGCCAGCAGCTTAGGCCAAGGGGCCTTCGACGAGCAGTACTTC
CASSLGQGAFDEQYF
>TRBV5-4|few|TRBJ2-5|NA
TGTGCCAGCAGCTTGGTGGGGGCGGCGAAGACCCAGTACTTC
CASSLVGAAKTQYF
>TRBV4-1|NA|TRBJ2-7|NA
TGCGCCAGCAGCCAAGAGGTTCGGAGCTCCTACGAGCAGTACTTC
CASSQEVRSSYEQYF
>TRBV7-2|NA|TRBJ2-4|NA
TGTGCCAGCAGCCTCCAAAAGGGGGCCAAAAACATTCAGTACTTC
CASSLQKGAKNIQYF
>TRBV9|few|TRBJ2-2|TRBD2
TGTGCCAGCAGCGTAGGTCTAGCGGAGGGCGGGGAGCTGTTTTTT
CASSVGLAEGGELFF
>TRBV27|NA|TRBJ2-1|TRBD2
TGTGCCAGCAGTCCTTCTAGCGGGACCTACAATGAGCAGTTCTTC
CASSPSSGTYNEQFF
>TRBV2|NA|TRBJ2-7|NA
TGTGCCAGCAGTGAGAGAGGCACCTACGAGCAGTACTTC
CASSERGTYEQYF
>TRBV5-1|once|TRBJ2-3|TRBD1
TGCGCCAGCAGCCCAGGGACAGTCACAGATACGCAGTATTTT
CASSPGTVTDTQYF
>TRBV7-2|NA|TRBJ2-7|NA
TGTGCCAGCAGCCCGGCCTACGAGCAGTACTTC
CASSPAYEQYF
>TRBV5-6|NA|TRBJ1-2|NA
TGTGCCAGCAGCTGGGAACAGGGAGTCGACTATGGCTACACCTTC
CASSWEQGVDYGYTF
>TRBV30|NA|TRBJ1-1|NA
TGTGCCTGGAGTGTAAGGAGGGGGGGGGACACTGAAGCTTTCTTT
CAWSVRRGGDTEAFF
>TRBV19|NA|TRBJ1-5|NA
TGTGCCAGCCAAATCGGGGGGTCGATTCAGCCCCAGCATTTT
CASQIGGSIQPQHF
>TRBV19|few|TRBJ2-5|NA
TGTGCCAGTAGCATCGAGGGACTTAACCAAGAGACCCAGTACTTC
CASSIEGLNQETQYF
>TRBV7-8|NA|TRBJ2-5|TRBD2
TGTGCCAGCAGTCCGGGGGGGCGTTGGGAGACCCAGTACTTC
CASSPGGRWETQYF
>TRBV7-2|NA|TRBJ2-3|NA
TGTGCCAGCAGCTGGACAGACGATACGCAGTATTTT
CASSWTDDTQYF
>TRBV7-6|NA|TRBJ2-1|TRBD1
TGTGCCAGCAGCGACCGGGACAGGGGGTCCTACAATGAGCAGTTCTTC
CASSDRDRGSYNEQFF
>TRBV28|NA|TRBJ2-4|TRBD2
TGTGCCAGCAGTTCCCCTACCTCTAGCGGGAGGAACATTCAGTACTTC
CASSSPTSSGRNIQYF
>TRBV2|NA|TRBJ1-3|NA
TGTGCCAGCAGTGAACCCGACTTCGAAGAGAGTTCAGGGGGAAACACCATATATTTT
CASSEPDFEESSGGNTIYF
>TRBV6-5|NA|TRBJ2-7|TRBD2
TGTGCCAGCAGCTCCGGGACTAGCGGGACCTACGAGCAGTACTTC
CASSSGTSGTYEQYF
>TRBV11-3|NA|TRBJ2-1|TRBD2
TGTGCCAGCACCCGAGGGACGGCCGCGCGCGGGGGCAATGAGCAGTTCTTC
CASTRGTAARGGNEQFF
>TRBV11-3|NA|TRBJ2-7|NA
TGTGCCAGCAGCTTAGGCGGAGGGAAACACGAGCAGTACTTC
CASSLGGGKHEQYF
>TRBV4-2|NA|TRBJ2-7|TRBD1
TGTGCCAGCAGCCAGGAGAGGGACAGCTCCTACGAGCAGTACTTC
CASSQERDSSYEQYF
>TRBV28|NA|TRBJ1-6|NA
TGTGCCAGCAGTTTATCGGGGTTACCCCTCCACTTT
CASSLSGLPLHF
>TRBV28|once|TRBJ2-3|NA
TGTGCCAGCAGTCTAGGGGTGGGCACAGATACGCAGTATTTT
CASSLGVGTDTQYF
>TRBV7-9|NA|TRBJ2-1|NA
TGTTCCAGCAGCTTAGCGTTAGGGGGACGTGGCAATGAGCAGTTCTTC
CSSSLALGGRGNEQFF
>TRBV18|NA|TRBJ2-1|TRBD2
TGTGCCAGCTCACCACCGGGGGCTAGCGGGGGAGAGGAGCAGTTCTTC
CASSPPGASGGEEQFF
>TRBV28|NA|TRBJ1-5|TRBD1
TGTGCCAGCATCACACAGGGGACCGACAATCAGCCCCAGCATTTT
CASITQGTDNQPQHF